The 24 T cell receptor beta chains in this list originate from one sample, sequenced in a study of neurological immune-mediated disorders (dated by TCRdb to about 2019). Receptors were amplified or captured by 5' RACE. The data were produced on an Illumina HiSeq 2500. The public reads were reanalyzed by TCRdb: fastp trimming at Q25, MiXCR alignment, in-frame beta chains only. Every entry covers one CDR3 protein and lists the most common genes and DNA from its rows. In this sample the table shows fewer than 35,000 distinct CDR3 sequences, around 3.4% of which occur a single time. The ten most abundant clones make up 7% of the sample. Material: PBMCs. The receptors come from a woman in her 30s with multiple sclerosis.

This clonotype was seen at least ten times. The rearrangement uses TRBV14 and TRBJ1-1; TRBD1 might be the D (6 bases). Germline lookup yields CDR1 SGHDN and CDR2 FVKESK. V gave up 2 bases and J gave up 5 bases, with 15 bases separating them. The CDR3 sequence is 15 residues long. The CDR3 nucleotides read TGTGCCAGCAGCCAAAGGCAGGGGATTTGGACTGAAGCTTTCTTT. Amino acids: CASSQRQGIWTEAFF.

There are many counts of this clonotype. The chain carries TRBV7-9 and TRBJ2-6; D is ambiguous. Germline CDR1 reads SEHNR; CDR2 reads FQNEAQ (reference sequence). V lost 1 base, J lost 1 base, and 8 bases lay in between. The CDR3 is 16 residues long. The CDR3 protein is CASSLESGSGANVLTF. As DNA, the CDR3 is TGTGCCAGCAGCTTAGAATCCGGGTCTGGGGCCAACGTCCTGACTTTC.

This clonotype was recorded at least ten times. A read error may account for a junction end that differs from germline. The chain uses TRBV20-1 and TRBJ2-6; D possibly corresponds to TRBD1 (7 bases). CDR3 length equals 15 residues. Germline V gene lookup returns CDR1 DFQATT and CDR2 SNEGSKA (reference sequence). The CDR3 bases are TGCAGTGCGAAGCAGGGGGGTTCAGGGGCCAAAGTCCTGACTTTC. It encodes CSAKQGGSGAKVLTF.

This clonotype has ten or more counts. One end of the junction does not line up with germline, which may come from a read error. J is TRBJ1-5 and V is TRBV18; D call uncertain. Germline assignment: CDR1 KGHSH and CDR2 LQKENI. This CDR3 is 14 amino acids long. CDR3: CASSPSGDAQPQNF. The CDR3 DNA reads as TGTGCCAGCTCACCCTCCGGGGATGCTCAGCCCCAGAATTTT.

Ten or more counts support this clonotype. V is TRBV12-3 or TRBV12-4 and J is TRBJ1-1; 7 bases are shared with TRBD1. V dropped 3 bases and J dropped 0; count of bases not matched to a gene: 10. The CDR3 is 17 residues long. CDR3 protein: CASSFRGRGRLNTEAFF. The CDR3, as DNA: TGTGCCAGCAGTTTCCGTGGGAGGGGGCGATTGAACACTGAAGCTTTCTTT.

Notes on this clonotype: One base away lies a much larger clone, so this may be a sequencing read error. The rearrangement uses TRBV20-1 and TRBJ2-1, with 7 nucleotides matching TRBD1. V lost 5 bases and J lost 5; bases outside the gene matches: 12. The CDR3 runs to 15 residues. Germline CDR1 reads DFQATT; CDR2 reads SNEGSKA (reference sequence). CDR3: CSAERDSKPDNEQFF. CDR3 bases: TGCAGTGCTGAACGGGACAGCAAACCTGACAATGAGCAGTTCTTC.

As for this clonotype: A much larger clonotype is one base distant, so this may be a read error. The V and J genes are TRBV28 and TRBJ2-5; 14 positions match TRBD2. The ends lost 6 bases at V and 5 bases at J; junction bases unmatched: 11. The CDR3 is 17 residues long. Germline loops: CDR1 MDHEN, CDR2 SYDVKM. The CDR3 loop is CASSPGLAGGSRETQYF. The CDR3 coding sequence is TGTGCCAGCAGCCCAGGACTAGCGGGAGGAAGTCGGGAGACCCAGTACTTC. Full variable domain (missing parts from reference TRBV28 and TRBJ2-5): DVKVTQSSRYLVKRTGEKVFLECVQDMDHENMFWYRQDPGLGLRLIYFSYDVKMKEKGDIPEGYSVSREKKERFSLILESASTNQTSMYLCASSPGLAGGSRETQYFGPGTRLLVL.

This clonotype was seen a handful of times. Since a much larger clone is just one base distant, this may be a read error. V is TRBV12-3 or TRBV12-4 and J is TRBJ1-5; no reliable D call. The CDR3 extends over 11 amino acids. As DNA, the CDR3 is TGTGCCAGCAGTGGGGAGGGCCCCCAGAATTTT. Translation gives CASSGEGPQNF.

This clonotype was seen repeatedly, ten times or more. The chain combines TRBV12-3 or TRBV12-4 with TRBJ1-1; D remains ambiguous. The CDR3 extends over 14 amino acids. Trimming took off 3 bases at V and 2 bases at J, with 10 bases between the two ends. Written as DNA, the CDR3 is TGTGCCAGCAGTTTTCTACAGCCTAACACTGAAGCTTTCTTT. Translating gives CASSFLQPNTEAFF.

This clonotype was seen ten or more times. The CDR3 DNA is TGTGCCAGCAGTTTGGGGGCCGCAGAAGCTTTCTTT. It translates to CASSLGAAEAFF. The chain carries TRBV12-3 or TRBV12-4 and TRBJ1-1, with D possibly TRBD1 on 6 matching bases. V gave up 3 bases and J gave up 8 bases, with 10 bases separating them. This CDR3 contains 12 residues.

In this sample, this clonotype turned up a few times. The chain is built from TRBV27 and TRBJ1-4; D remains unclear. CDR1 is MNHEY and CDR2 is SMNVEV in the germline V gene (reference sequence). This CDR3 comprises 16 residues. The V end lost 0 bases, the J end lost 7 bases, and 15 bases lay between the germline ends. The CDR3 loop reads CASSLSHSHWGEKLFF. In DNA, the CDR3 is TGTGCCAGCAGTTTATCCCATTCCCATTGGGGTGAAAAACTGTTTTTT.

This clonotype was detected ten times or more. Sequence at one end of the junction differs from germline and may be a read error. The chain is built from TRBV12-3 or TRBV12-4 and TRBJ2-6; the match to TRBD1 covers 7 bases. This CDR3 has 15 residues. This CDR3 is CASSHRGSGAKVLTF. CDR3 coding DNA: TGTGCCAGCAGTCACAGGGGCTCTGGGGCCAAAGTCCTGACTTTC.

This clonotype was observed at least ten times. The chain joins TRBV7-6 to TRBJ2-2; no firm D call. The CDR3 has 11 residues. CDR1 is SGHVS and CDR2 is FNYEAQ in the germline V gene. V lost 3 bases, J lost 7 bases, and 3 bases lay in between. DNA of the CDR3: TGTGCCAGCAGCTTCGGCGGGGAGCTGTTTTTT. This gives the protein CASSFGGELFF.

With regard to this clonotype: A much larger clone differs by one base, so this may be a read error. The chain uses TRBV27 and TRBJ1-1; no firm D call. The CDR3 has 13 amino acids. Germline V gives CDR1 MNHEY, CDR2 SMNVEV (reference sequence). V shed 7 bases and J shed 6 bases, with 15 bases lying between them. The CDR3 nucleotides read TGTGCCAGCAACCGGGAAAGATCCGCTGAAGCTTTCTTT. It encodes CASNRERSAEAFF.

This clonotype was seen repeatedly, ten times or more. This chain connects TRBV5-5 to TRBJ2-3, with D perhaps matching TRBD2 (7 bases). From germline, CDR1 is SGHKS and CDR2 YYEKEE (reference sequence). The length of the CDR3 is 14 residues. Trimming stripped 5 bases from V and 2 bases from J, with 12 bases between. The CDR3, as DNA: TGTGCCAGCAGGAGGGGGGGTCACACAGATACGCAGTATTTT. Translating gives CASRRGGHTDTQYF.

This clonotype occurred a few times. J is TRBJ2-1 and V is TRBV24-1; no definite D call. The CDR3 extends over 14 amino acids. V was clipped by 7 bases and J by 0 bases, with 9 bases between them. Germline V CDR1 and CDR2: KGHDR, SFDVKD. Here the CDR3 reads CATSRTPSYNEQFF. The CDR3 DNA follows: TGTGCCACCAGCCGGACGCCCTCCTACAATGAGCAGTTCTTC.

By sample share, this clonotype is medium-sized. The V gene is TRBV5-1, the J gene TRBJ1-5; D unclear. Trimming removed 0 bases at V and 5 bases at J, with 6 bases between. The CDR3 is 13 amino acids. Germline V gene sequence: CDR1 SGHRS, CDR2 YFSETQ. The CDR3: CASSLGPDQPQHF. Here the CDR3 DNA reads TGCGCCAGCAGCTTGGGACCAGATCAGCCCCAGCATTTT.

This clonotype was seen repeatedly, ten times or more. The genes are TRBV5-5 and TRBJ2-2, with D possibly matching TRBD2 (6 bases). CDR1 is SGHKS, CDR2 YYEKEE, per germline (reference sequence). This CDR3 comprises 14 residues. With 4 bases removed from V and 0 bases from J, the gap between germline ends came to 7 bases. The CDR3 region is CASSPGANTGELFF. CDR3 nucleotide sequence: TGTGCCAGCAGCCCGGGGGCGAACACCGGGGAGCTGTTTTTT.

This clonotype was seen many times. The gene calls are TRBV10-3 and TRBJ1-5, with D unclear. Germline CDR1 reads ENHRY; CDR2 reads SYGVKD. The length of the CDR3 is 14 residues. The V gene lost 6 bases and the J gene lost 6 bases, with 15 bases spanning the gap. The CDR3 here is CAISSDPSGQPQHF. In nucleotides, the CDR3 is TGTGCCATCAGCTCGGACCCATCGGGTCAGCCCCAGCATTTT.

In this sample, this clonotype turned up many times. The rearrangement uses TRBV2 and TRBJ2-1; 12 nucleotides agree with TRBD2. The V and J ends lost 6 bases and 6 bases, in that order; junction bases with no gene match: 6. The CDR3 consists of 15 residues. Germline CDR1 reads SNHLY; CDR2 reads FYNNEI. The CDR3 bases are TGTGCCAGCAGATCGACTAGCGGGAGAAGCAATGAGCAGTTCTTC. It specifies CASRSTSGRSNEQFF.

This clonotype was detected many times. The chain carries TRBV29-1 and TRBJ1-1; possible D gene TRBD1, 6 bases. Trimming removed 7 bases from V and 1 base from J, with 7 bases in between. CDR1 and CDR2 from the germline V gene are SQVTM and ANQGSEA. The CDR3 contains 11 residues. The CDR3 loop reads CSGQENTEAFF. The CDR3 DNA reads TGCAGCGGACAGGAGAACACTGAAGCTTTCTTT.

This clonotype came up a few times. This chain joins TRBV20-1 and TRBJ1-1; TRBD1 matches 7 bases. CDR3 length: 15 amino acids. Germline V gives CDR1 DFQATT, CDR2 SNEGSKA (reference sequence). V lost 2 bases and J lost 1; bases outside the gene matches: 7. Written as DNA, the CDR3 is TGCAGTGCTAGAAAGGGCGGACAGGCGAACACTGAAGCTTTCTTT. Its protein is CSARKGGQANTEAFF.

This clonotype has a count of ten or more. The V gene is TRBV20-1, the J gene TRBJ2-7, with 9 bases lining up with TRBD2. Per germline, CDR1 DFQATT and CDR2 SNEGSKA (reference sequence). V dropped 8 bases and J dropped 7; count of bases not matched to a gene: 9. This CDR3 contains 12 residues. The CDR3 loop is CSLAGGPREQYF. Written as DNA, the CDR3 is TGCAGTCTGGCGGGGGGGCCGCGGGAGCAGTACTTC.

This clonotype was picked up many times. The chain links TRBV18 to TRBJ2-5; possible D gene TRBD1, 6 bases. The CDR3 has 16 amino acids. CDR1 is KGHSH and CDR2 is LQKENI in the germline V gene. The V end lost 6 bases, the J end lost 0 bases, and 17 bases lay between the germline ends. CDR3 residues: CASSLQGLGNQETQYF. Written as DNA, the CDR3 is TGTGCCAGCTCGCTACAGGGTCTCGGGAACCAAGAGACCCAGTACTTC.